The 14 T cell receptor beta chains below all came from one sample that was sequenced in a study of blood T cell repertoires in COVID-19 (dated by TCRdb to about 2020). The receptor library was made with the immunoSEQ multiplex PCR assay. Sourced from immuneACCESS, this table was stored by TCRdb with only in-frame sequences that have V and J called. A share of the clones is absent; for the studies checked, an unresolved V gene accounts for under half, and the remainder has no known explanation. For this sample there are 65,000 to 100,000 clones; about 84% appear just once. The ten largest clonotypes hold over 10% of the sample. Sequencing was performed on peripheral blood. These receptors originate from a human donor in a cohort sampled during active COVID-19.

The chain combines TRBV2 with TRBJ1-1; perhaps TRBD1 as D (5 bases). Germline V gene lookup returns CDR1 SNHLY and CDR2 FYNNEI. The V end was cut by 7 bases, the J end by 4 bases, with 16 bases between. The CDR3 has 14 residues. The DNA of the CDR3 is TGTGCCAGCATTCTGAGACAGACGGCCACTGAAGCTTTCTTT. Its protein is CASILRQTATEAFF.

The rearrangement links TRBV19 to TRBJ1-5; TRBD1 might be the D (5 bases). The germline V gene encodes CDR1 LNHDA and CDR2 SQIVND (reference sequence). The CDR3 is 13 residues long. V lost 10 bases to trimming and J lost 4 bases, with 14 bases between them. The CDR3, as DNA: TGTGCCACCGGGGGGTGGGGGAATCAGCCCCAGCATTTT. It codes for CATGGWGNQPQHF.

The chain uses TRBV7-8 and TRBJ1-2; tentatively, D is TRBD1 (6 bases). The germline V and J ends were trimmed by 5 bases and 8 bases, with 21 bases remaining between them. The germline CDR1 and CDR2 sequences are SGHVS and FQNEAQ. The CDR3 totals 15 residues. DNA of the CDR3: TGTGCCAGCAGCCCGCTGGGGGGGCCAGGTGAGGGCTACACCTTC. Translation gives CASSPLGGPGEGYTF.

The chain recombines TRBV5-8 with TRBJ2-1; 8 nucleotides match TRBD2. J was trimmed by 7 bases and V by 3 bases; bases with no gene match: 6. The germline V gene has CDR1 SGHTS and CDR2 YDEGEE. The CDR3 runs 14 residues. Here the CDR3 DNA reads TGTGCCAGCAGCTCCCCGGGGGGGCGAAATGAGCAGTTCTTC. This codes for CASSSPGGRNEQFF.

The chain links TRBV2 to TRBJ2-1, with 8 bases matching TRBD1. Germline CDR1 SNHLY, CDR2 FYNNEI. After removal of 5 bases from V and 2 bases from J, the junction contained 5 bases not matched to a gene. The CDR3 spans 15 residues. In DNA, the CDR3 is TGTGCCAGCAGTTTGGACAGGGTTGCCTACAATGAGCAGTTCTTC. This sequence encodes CASSLDRVAYNEQFF.

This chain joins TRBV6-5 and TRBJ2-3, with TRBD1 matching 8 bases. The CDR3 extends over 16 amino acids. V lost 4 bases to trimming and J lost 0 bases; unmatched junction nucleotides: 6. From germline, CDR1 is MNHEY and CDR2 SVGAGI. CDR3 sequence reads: CASSFLTGGSTDTQYF. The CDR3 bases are TGTGCCAGCAGTTTCCTTACAGGGGGGAGCACAGATACGCAGTATTTT.

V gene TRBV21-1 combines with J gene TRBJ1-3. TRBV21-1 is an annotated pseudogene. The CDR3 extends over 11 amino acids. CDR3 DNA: TGTGCCAGCAGCATCTACGGGACCATATATTTT. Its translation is CASSIYGTIYF.

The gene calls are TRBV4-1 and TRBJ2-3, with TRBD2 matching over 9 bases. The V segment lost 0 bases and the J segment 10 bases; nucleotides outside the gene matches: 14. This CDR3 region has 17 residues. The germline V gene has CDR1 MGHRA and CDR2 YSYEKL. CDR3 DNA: TGCGCCAGCAGCCAAGATTGGGCCAGCGGGGGGACATCGGCGCAGTATTTT. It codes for CASSQDWASGGTSAQYF.

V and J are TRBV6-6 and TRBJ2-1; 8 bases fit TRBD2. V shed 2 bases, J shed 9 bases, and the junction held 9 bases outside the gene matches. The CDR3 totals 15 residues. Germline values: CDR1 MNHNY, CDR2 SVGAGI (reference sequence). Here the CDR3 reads CASSYPGLAVSEQFF. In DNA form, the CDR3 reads TGTGCCAGCAGTTACCCCGGACTAGCCGTCAGTGAGCAGTTCTTC.

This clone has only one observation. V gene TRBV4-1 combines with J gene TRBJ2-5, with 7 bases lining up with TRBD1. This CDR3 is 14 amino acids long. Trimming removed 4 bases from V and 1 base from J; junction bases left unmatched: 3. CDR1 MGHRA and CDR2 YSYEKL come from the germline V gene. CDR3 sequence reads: CASSPDRAQETQYF. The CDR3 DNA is TGCGCCAGCAGCCCCGACAGGGCCCAAGAGACCCAGTACTTC.

CDR3 sequence (DNA): TGTGCCAGCAGTGCCCTTAGTGGGCAGGGGGCCTACAATGAGCAGTTCTTC. It is translated as CASSALSGQGAYNEQFF. The chain carries TRBV2 and TRBJ2-1; 7 nucleotides match TRBD1. The trim removed 4 bases at V and 2 bases at J, leaving 11 bases unmatched. The CDR3 is 17 amino acids. CDR1 is SNHLY and CDR2 is FYNNEI in the germline V gene.

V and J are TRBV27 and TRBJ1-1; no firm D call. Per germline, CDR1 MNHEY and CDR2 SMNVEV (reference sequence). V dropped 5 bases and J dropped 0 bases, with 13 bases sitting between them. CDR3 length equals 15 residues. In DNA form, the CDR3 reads TGTGCCAGCAGTGCAACACAGATTATGAACACTGAAGCTTTCTTT. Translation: CASSATQIMNTEAFF.

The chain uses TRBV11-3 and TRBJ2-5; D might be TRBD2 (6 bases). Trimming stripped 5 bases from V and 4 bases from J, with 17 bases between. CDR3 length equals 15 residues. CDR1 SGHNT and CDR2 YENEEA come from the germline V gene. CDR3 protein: CASSEGPGRGETQYF. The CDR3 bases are TGTGCCAGCAGCGAAGGACCAGGGCGGGGAGAGACCCAGTACTTC.

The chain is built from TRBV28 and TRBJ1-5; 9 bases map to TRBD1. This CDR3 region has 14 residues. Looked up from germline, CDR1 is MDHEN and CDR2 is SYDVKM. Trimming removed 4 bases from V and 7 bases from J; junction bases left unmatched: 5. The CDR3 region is CASSSTGGGQPQHF. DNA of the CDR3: TGTGCCAGCAGTTCCACAGGGGGCGGACAGCCCCAGCATTTT.